This T cell receptor (beta chain) was sequenced in a study of cytomegalovirus exposure and HLA in healthy donors (dated by TCRdb to 2017 to 2019). A note on the overall study: An earlier analysis of some 620 of the donors reported around 280 Gb of sequence data and roughly 120 million unique TCR beta sequences obtained from roughly 180 million T cells. Approximately 300 gigabases of sequencing data and roughly 80 million unique TCR sequences made up an early release that covered about 640 HLA-typed donors. Among the roughly 390 genotyped donors, around 81% belonged to the genetic ancestry cluster associated with self-reported Caucasian donors. The aim of the study was to test whether cataloging public T cell receptors could identify signatures of past pathogen exposure. The T cell repertoires of around 730 subjects were profiled by immunosequencing and related to cytomegalovirus serostatus. A separate validation cohort of more than 100 different subjects was used in addition to the roughly 620-subject first cohort. The study combined high-throughput TCR immunosequencing, statistical association of individual TCRs with disease status, and machine learning to predict cytomegalovirus infection status. In a later analysis, previously published TCR beta repertoires from several hundred donors were re-analyzed and high-resolution HLA genotyping was added so that TCR occurrence patterns could be studied. In the later analysis, no new phenotypic data were used to find candidate immune exposures; instead, reliance was placed on TCR beta sequences and their occurrence across donors. In an earlier analysis of roughly 600 of the donors, high-throughput TCR beta sequencing was used to judge whether each TCR beta V gene segment behaved as functional or pseudogenic. Donor age, sex, ethnicity and CMV serostatus were compiled alongside the repertoire data. In a later genetic analysis, genome-wide SNP genotypes for about 65% of the roughly 700 donors were used, and that subset was treated as a discovery cohort. All discovery cohort repertoires had been generated using a single sequencing platform. Class I and class II HLA loci were covered by the typing at four-digit resolution. The number of typed donors differed by locus: roughly 629-630 for A, B, C, DRB1 and DQB1; some 540 for DQA1; 606 for DPA1; and about 450 for DPB1. Roughly 5 DR-DQ haplotypes were treated as single units for association and clustering because of strong linkage in the cohort. Across 398 genotyped donors of the cohort, an average of about 220,000 unique TCR beta nucleotide sequences per donor were sequenced, and roughly a sixth of those sequences were non-productive. What the work shows at the level of the full study, not this receptor alone: Several of the top co-occurrence clusters appeared to be linked to parvovirus B19, influenza, CMV and Epstein-Barr virus, according to a later analysis. Broadly in line with IMGT annotations, most TCR beta V segments showed up in productive rearrangements about 87% or about 30% of the time in an earlier analysis of approximately 600 of the donors. In both the original and validation cohorts, the classifier was reported to diagnose cytomegalovirus status with high specificity and sensitivity. According to a later analysis, most CMV-associated TCR beta chains appeared to be HLA-restricted, and the HLA associations seemed to be driven largely by CMV exposure. While some public TCRs were present in many individuals, most TCR sequences turned up only very rarely across donors. At a false discovery rate of 0.05, a later analysis linked under 20,000 TCR beta sequences to specific HLA alleles. A later genetic analysis associated a missense DCLRE1C variant with V-gene and J-gene trimming of TCR beta chains, and an independent cohort replicated the association. When HLA alleles, especially DR and DQ, strongly co-occurred, TCR associations were difficult to assign to individual alleles. The earlier analysis of approximately 560 of the donors excluded about 16 rarely observed V segments, including chromosome 9 orphons, because counts were too low. Compared with the roughly 720-donor mean, donors in an Asian-associated ancestry cluster had fewer N-insertions in productive TCRs, according to a later genetic analysis. A further reported finding was that TCR beta sequences accurately predicted the HLA-A and HLA-B alleles for most subjects in the first cohort. A later analysis found that TCR association rates varied across HLA loci, with DRB1 alleles showing the most associated TCRs and HLA-C alleles the fewest. The study gave a list of some 150 TCR beta chains associated with cytomegalovirus. Correlated functional status among segregating V segments might reflect linkage disequilibrium, but an unknown experimental factor could not be ruled out. According to the authors, the approach could potentially be generalized to other disease states and immunological phenotypes. Three of the identified cytomegalovirus-associated TCR beta chains were confirmed in vitro to be specific for cytomegalovirus antigens. Immune exposure information for the cohort was limited to CMV serostatus. A cluster of highly shared sequence variants was judged likely to be a technical artifact of the sequencing pipeline. The 87-base-pair reads could not distinguish some IMGT-functional V segments, including TRBV6-2 and TRBV6-3, so those segments were excluded. Because HLA typing was unavailable for some donors at each locus, only the typed subset was used in association tests. In this cohort, only TCR beta chains were sequenced, and detectable features were limited by the absence of alpha or paired-chain data. Roughly uniform sequencing depth across donors was assumed in presence/absence analyses, although this assumption may not hold. In a later analysis, HLA-associated TCR beta chains showed more clonal expansion and lower generation probabilities than non-associated chains that were equally common.

Turning to this clone: What this receptor recognizes is not known. Base qualities are missing; no much larger clone stands one base away.

Library generation was performed with the immunoSEQ multiplex PCR assay. For the multiplex PCR, a mixture combining 60 forward primers for TCR Vbeta segments and 13 reverse primers for TCR Jbeta segments was used. The CDR3 region of rearranged TCR beta genes was amplified from genomic DNA with a multiplex PCR assay. The Illumina HiSeq System was used to sequence the amplified TCR beta libraries as 87-base-pair reads. On the study's bioinformatics: Across the 500 to 750 repertoires, a later analysis counted tens of millions of unique TCR beta chains, approximately 10 million of which were shared by at least two donors. Raw reads were error-corrected and collapsed into unique sequences with a nearest-neighbor algorithm that merged closely related sequences to remove PCR and sequencing errors. CDR3 sequences were aligned to IMGT reference sequences to assign V, D and J gene segments. For a sequence to be retained, a match of at least six nucleotides to both a V gene segment and a J gene segment was required. A rearrangement counted as productive if the CDR3 had no stop codons and remained in frame with V and J, and every other rearrangement counted as non-productive. CDR3 was defined by IMGT convention, running from the second conserved V-encoded cysteine to the conserved J-encoded phenylalanine. The earlier analysis of some 540 of the donors excluded any sequence lacking an unambiguous match to a single V gene segment. In an earlier analysis of almost 600 of the donors, a V segment was called functional when productive rearrangements were above 56.7%, and segregating when the standard deviation between donors exceeded 5%. A statistical classification framework was built to diagnose cytomegalovirus status from the catalog of TCR beta chain sequences. In a later analysis, V and J genes were assigned by comparing TCR nucleotide sequences against IMGT/GENE-DB human TR gene sequences. In a later analysis, CDR3 sequences and most-parsimonious VDJ recombination scenarios were assigned using the TCRdist pipeline. In a later analysis, each TCR beta chain was defined by its CDR3 amino acid sequence together with its V-gene family, and reads lacking a unique V-gene family were excluded. A later analysis removed 592 highly shared, low-generation-probability nucleotide sequences to deal with suspected cross-contamination and a sequencing artifact. For each public chain, a later analysis derived a clonal expansion index from normalized ranks of inferred template counts within each repertoire. A later analysis computed generation probabilities with a VDJ recombination model fitted to out-of-frame rearrangements, and checked the results against IGoR. In a later analysis, hypergeometric tests were used to score TCR-TCR, TCR-HLA and TCR-CMV co-occurrence, with a repertoire-size bias correction applied to TCR pairs. In a later analysis, false discovery rates were estimated by permuting HLA or CMV assignments 20 times. In a later analysis, co-occurring TCRs were grouped using DBSCAN, and TCRdist sequence similarity was added for clustering within HLA-allele-positive subsets. For co-occurrence clustering, repertoires with fewer than 30,000 or more than 120,000 public chains were excluded, along with a handful of repertoires with anomalous nucleotide sharing. TCRdb took this table from immuneACCESS and kept in-frame rearrangements with V and J called. Such tables lack part of the clones; where checked against another copy, unresolved V genes explain under half of the gap, and the rest is unexplained. That table supplies the V and J calls and clone size; D and trimming were determined from the DNA. The sample includes about 190,000 clones, with 75% to 85% observed a single time. The ten top clones hold about 2.2% of the sample.

The cohort consisted of some 730 healthy bone marrow donors. All cohort members were sampled while nominally healthy, although unrecorded immune exposures were likely present. The donor was CMV seronegative and belonged to the group of 380 or so seronegative cohort members. Each donor provided a peripheral blood sample, and peripheral blood mononuclear cells were used for TCR beta sequencing. The Qiagen DNeasy Blood Extraction Kit was used to extract genomic DNA from the blood cell samples. The junction shows trimming of 3 bases on V and 4 bases on J, plus 7 bases between the germline ends. Taken from the germline V gene (reference sequence), the CDR1 and CDR2 loops are LNHDA and SQIVND. The CDR3 covers 13 residues, taking in both the cysteine and the phenylalanine. Just the 39-base CDR3 DNA is kept, in frame starting at base 1.

The rearranged segments are TRBV19 and TRBJ2-1; the D gene lacks a confident call. The sequencing sample was made of PBMCs. The sequence derives from a woman aged 25 to 45 in good health and CMV-seronegative. The DNA sequence reads TGTGCCAGTAGTATTCCCCCTTACAATGAGCAGTTCTTC. It codes for CASSIPPYNEQFF.